These 21 T cell receptor beta chains were sequenced from one sample in a study of blood T cell repertoires in COVID-19. Data came from immunoSEQ multiplex PCR; TCRdb stores just in-frame clones and leaves some out. The sample has 200,000 to 300,000 clones, about 87% seen once; the top ten hold approximately 1.6%. Material for sequencing was peripheral blood. These receptors were taken from a woman in her thirties or forties who had recovered from COVID-19.

A few counts support this clone. The CDR3 region has the DNA TGTGCCATCAGGCGGACAGTCAACACTGAAGCTTTCTTT. This encodes CAIRRTVNTEAFF. The chain joins TRBV10-3 to TRBJ1-1; D is possibly TRBD1 (6 bases). The CDR3 has 13 residues. V was trimmed by 6 bases and J by 2 bases, leaving 10 bases between them. Per germline, CDR1 ENHRY and CDR2 SYGVKD.

The V gene is TRBV9, the J gene TRBJ2-2, with a tentative D call TRBD2 (6 bases). This CDR3 is built from 17 residues. From germline, CDR1 is SGDLS and CDR2 YYNGEE. V was shortened by 4 bases and J by 0 bases, with 16 bases between the two germline ends. The CDR3: CASSTPRDSTNTGELFF. The CDR3 DNA reads TGTGCCAGCAGCACCCCCCGGGACTCCACGAACACCGGGGAGCTGTTTTTT.

CDR3: CASSRRQSNTEAFF. The CDR3 DNA reads as TGTGCCAGCTCACGCAGACAGTCGAACACTGAAGCTTTCTTT. The chain uses TRBV18 and TRBJ1-1; weak D call: TRBD1 (5 bases). Germline V lookup: CDR1 KGHSH, CDR2 LQKENI. Trimming pared 4 bases from V and 1 base from J, leaving 10 bases between. The CDR3 has 14 amino acids.

This chain connects TRBV4-3 to TRBJ2-2; 14 bases line up with TRBD2. CDR1 and CDR2 from the germline V gene are LGHNA and YSLEER. With 4 bases clipped from V and 3 bases from J, the junction kept 13 bases outside the gene matches. The CDR3 sequence is 20 residues long. The CDR3 sequence is CASSRRTSGGLDYDTGELFF. For the CDR3, the DNA is TGCGCCAGCAGCCGAAGGACTAGCGGGGGGCTGGACTATGACACCGGGGAGCTGTTTTTT.

The chain couples TRBV5-5 to TRBJ1-1, with D hard to call. CDR3 size: 16 residues. Trimming removed 0 bases at V and 0 bases at J, with 12 bases between. Germline CDR1 SGHKS, CDR2 YYEKEE (reference sequence). CDR3 DNA sequence: TGTGCCAGCAGCTTGGTGGACGGAGGCATGAACACTGAAGCTTTCTTT. It encodes CASSLVDGGMNTEAFF.

The rearrangement uses TRBV9 and TRBJ1-2; 9 bases fit TRBD1. The CDR3 runs 14 residues. Germline V CDR1 and CDR2: SGDLS, YYNGEE. The trim removed 4 bases at V and 8 bases at J, leaving 9 bases unmatched. CDR3 sequence (DNA): TGTGCCAGCAGCCTTCAGGACAGGGGTGGCGGCTACACCTTC. It yields the protein CASSLQDRGGGYTF.

V gene TRBV4-1 combines with J gene TRBJ2-7, with a possible D match to TRBD2 (7 bases). The germline V and J ends were trimmed by 3 bases and 4 bases, with 19 bases remaining between them. The germline V gene encodes CDR1 MGHRA and CDR2 YSYEKL. This CDR3 region has 16 residues. CDR3: CASSHPPAGGRYEQYF. The CDR3 DNA reads as TGCGCCAGCAGCCACCCTCCAGCCGGGGGGCGATACGAGCAGTACTTC.

The genes are TRBV7-8 and TRBJ1-4; 10 nucleotides agree with TRBD1. CDR3 length equals 17 residues. Germline CDR1 reads SGHVS; CDR2 reads FQNEAQ. The V gene end was trimmed by 3 bases and the J gene end by 2 bases; junction bases not matched to a gene: 6. The CDR3: CASSFPGQGRTNEKLFF. The CDR3 bases are TGTGCCAGCAGCTTCCCGGGACAGGGGCGGACTAATGAAAAACTGTTTTTT. The full variable domain, with the rest looked up from reference TRBV7-8 and TRBJ1-4, is GAGVSQSPRYKVAKRGQDVALRCDPISGHVSLFWYQQALGQGPEFLTYFQNEAQLDKSGLPSDRFFAERPEGSVSTLKIQRTQQEDSAVYLCASSFPGQGRTNEKLFFGSGTQLSVL.

As concerns this clone: This specimen includes other DNA sequences encoding the same CDR3. The chain couples TRBV7-2 to TRBJ1-1; 7 bases agree with TRBD1. V lost 5 bases, J lost 0 bases, and 3 bases stayed unmatched. The CDR3 covers 14 residues. Germline V lookup: CDR1 SGHTA, CDR2 FQGNSA. The CDR3 is CASSRDRLNTEAFF. CDR3 sequence (DNA): TGTGCCAGCAGCCGGGACAGACTGAACACTGAAGCTTTCTTT. The full variable domain, its missing parts supplied by reference TRBV7-2 and TRBJ1-1, is GAGVSQSPSNKVTEKGKDVELRCDPISGHTALYWYRQSLGQGLEFLIYFQGNSAPDKSGLPSDRFSAERTGGSVSTLTIQRTQQEDSAVYLCASSRDRLNTEAFFGQGTRLTVV.

The V and J genes are TRBV5-8 and TRBJ1-1; D possibly corresponds to TRBD1 (5 bases). Trimming left V 1 base short and J 0 bases short, with 16 bases between. This CDR3 is 17 amino acids long. Germline-derived CDR1 and CDR2 are SGHTS and YDEGEE. The CDR3: CASSLRGGSGMNTEAFF. The DNA of the CDR3 is TGTGCCAGCAGCTTGCGGGGGGGGTCGGGTATGAACACTGAAGCTTTCTTT.

The J gene is TRBJ2-3, the V gene TRBV25-1; 11 bases match TRBD2. Germline V CDR1 and CDR2: MGHDK, SYGVNS. The CDR3 covers 16 residues. The V gene end was trimmed by 4 bases and the J gene end by 0 bases; junction bases not matched to a gene: 3. The CDR3 DNA reads TGTGCCAGCAGTGCCCGACTAGCGGGGAGCACAGATACGCAGTATTTT. Its protein is CASSARLAGSTDTQYF.

J is TRBJ1-5 and V is TRBV7-8, with TRBD1 matching over 8 bases. CDR3 size: 17 residues. Germline loops: CDR1 SGHVS, CDR2 FQNEAQ. V was clipped by 5 bases and J by 4 bases; unmatched bases: 13. The CDR3 bases are TGTGCCAGCAGCCGGACAGGGCGTTTAGTTGGAAATCAGCCCCAGCATTTT. Its protein product is CASSRTGRLVGNQPQHF.

This rearrangement joins TRBV10-3 to TRBJ2-7; D is possibly TRBD2 (6 bases). Trimming took 7 bases from V and 3 from J, leaving 16 bases between them. CDR1 is ENHRY and CDR2 is SYGVKD in the germline V gene. The CDR3 is 14 amino acids. The CDR3 loop is CAIMNGMRGYEQYF. The CDR3 region has the DNA TGTGCCATCATGAATGGGATGCGGGGCTACGAGCAGTACTTC.

This clone was found a few times. The chain combines TRBV18 with TRBJ2-5; 13 nucleotides agree with TRBD2. With V trimmed by 4 bases and J by 3 bases, 11 bases remained unmatched. The CDR3 totals 18 residues. Germline assignment: CDR1 KGHSH and CDR2 LQKENI. The CDR3 protein is CASSRPGLAGMLEETQYF. The CDR3 DNA follows: TGTGCCAGCTCACGACCGGGACTAGCGGGGATGTTAGAAGAGACCCAGTACTTC.

This clone appeared a single time. The genes are TRBV3-1 (or the pseudogene TRBV3-2) and TRBJ1-1, with 8 bases aligning to TRBD1. Germline assignment: CDR1 LGHDT and CDR2 YNNKEL (reference sequence). V shed 0 bases, J shed 5 bases, and the junction held 11 bases outside the gene matches. The CDR3 has 17 residues. The chain's CDR3 is CASSQERPDRVGTEAFF. The CDR3 DNA sequence: TGTGCCAGCAGCCAAGAGCGACCGGACAGGGTAGGGACTGAAGCTTTCTTT.

For this clone: Within the sample, other DNA sequences also encode this same CDR3. The chain carries TRBV9 and TRBJ2-7; a weak D match, TRBD2 (6 bases). The CDR3 contains 12 residues. The ends were cut back, 0 bases at V and 6 bases at J, with 7 bases in the middle. Germline V gene lookup returns CDR1 SGDLS and CDR2 YYNGEE. CDR3 protein: CASSVVGGEQYF. In DNA, the CDR3 is TGTGCCAGCAGCGTAGTGGGAGGCGAGCAGTACTTC.

This chain uses TRBV18 with TRBJ1-1; 7 positions agree with TRBD1. CDR3 length: 14 amino acids. V was pared by 6 bases and J by 0 bases, with 4 bases of the junction left unmatched. Germline V lookup: CDR1 KGHSH, CDR2 LQKENI. CDR3 nucleotides: TGTGCCAGCTCCAGGGACAGCATGAACACTGAAGCTTTCTTT. Translation gives CASSRDSMNTEAFF.

This chain links TRBV7-8 with TRBJ2-3; tentatively, D is TRBD2 (5 bases). V lost 11 bases, J lost 2 bases, and 14 bases lay in between. The CDR3 is 13 residues long. Germline CDR1 reads SGHVS; CDR2 reads FQNEAQ. CDR3 in DNA: TGTGCCGGTACTACTAGGCTCACAGATACGCAGTATTTT. This encodes CAGTTRLTDTQYF.

The chain has TRBV28 and TRBJ1-1; D unresolved. Germline V gives CDR1 MDHEN, CDR2 SYDVKM. The V end lost 5 bases, the J end lost 8 bases, and 15 bases lay between the germline ends. The CDR3 has 13 residues. CDR3 protein: CASSLRHPGEAFF. The CDR3 DNA reads as TGTGCCAGCAGTCTAAGACACCCTGGAGAAGCTTTCTTT.

V and J are TRBV11-2 and TRBJ1-1, with D possibly TRBD1 on 6 matching bases. The length of the CDR3 is 14 residues. The germline V gene encodes CDR1 SGHAT and CDR2 FQNNGV. V was cut by 4 bases and J by 1 base, with 10 bases left in between. The CDR3 protein is CASSSGTTNTEAFF. CDR3 bases: TGTGCCAGCAGCTCCGGGACAACGAACACTGAAGCTTTCTTT.

This sequence joins TRBV2 and TRBJ2-1; tentative D call: TRBD1 (7 bases). The CDR3 runs 14 residues. The germline gives CDR1 SNHLY, CDR2 FYNNEI. V lost 8 bases to trimming and J lost 6 bases, with 17 bases between them. CDR3 DNA sequence: TGTGCCAGCTACGACAGGGACTTTTCCAATGAGCAGTTCTTC. Encoded protein: CASYDRDFSNEQFF.